This TCR beta chain was sequenced in a study of CD4 T cells in relation to SARS-CoV-2 and coronaviruses. With regard to this clone: Its antigen is as yet unknown.

Repertoires were generated with immunoSEQ multiplex PCR, while TCRdb's copy carries only in-frame clones and drops some. Here the sample spans roughly 45,000 clones, over 75% being singletons. J was trimmed by 11 bases and V by 1 base; bases with no gene match: 2. This CDR3 spans 13 amino acids. CDR1 and CDR2 from the germline V gene are SGHRS and YFSETQ. V usage is TRBV5-1 and J usage is TRBJ2-4, with TRBD2 matching over 11 bases. Sequencing input: naive CD4+ T cells from PBMCs, cultured in vitro. The subset is: naive CD4+ T cells isolated by negative enrichment. This clonotype originated in an adult with COVID-19. The CDR3 loop reads CASSLLAGGVQYF. The CDR3 nucleotides are TGCGCCAGCAGCTTGCTAGCGGGAGGCGTTCAGTACTTC. Filled out from reference TRBV5-1 and TRBJ2-4, the complete variable domain reads KAGVTQTPRYLIKTRGQQVTLSCSPISGHRSVSWYQQTPGQGLQFLFEYFSETQRNKGNFPGRFSGRQFSNSRSEMNVSTLELGDSALYLCASSLLAGGVQYFGAGTRLSVL.